The 25 T cell receptor beta chains below come from one sample, sequenced in a study of T-cell memory formation after mild COVID-19. TCRdb reprocessed the 5' RACE reads with MiXCR, giving one entry per CDR3 protein. This table holds 92,000 or so distinct CDR3 sequences, over 13% found once. What was sequenced was PBMCs or a T cell subset sorted from them (not recorded which). Receptors originate from a man between 18 and 35 years old who had mild COVID-19 (a few samples of this study predate the infection). Cell type and time point are not known.

This clonotype was seen at least ten times. The rearrangement links TRBV5-4 to TRBJ2-7, with a weak D call TRBD1 (6 bases). This CDR3 comprises 13 residues. The V gene's germline CDR1 is SGHNT and CDR2 YYREEE (reference sequence). Trimming removed 2 bases at V and 5 bases at J, with 11 bases between. The CDR3 DNA follows: TGTGCCAGCAGCTTTGGGGGCGTCAACGAGCAGTACTTC. Translation gives CASSFGGVNEQYF.

This chain uses TRBV19 with TRBJ1-1, with D perhaps matching TRBD1 (6 bases). The germline V gene encodes CDR1 LNHDA and CDR2 SQIVND (reference sequence). V lost 4 bases to trimming and J lost 4 bases, with 22 bases between them. The CDR3 totals 17 residues. CDR3 nucleotides: TGTGCCAGTAGTACTGACAGGCTATACTGGTCGGGCACTGAAGCTTTCTTT. Its translation is CASSTDRLYWSGTEAFF.

This clonotype was counted ten times or more. V gene TRBV7-9 combines with J gene TRBJ2-4, with a possible D match to TRBD2 (6 bases). Germline CDR1 and CDR2: SEHNR and FQNEAQ (reference sequence). V was pared by 5 bases and J by 5 bases, with 13 bases between. The CDR3 runs to 14 residues. The CDR3 bases are TGTGCCAGCAGCCCCCTGGGGGGTGAAAACATTCAGTACTTC. It codes for CASSPLGGENIQYF.

The sample holds many counts of this clonotype. The rearrangement joins TRBV27 to TRBJ2-7; D is possibly TRBD2 (6 bases). The CDR3 is 15 residues long. Germline CDR1 and CDR2: MNHEY and SMNVEV (reference sequence). V lost 6 bases and J 0 bases, leaving 15 bases between the germline ends. The CDR3, as DNA: TGTGCCAGCAGGGCCAAGGGACTGAGCTCCTACGAGCAGTACGTC. Its protein product is CASRAKGLSSYEQYV.

This clonotype has more than one count but fewer than ten. The chain recombines TRBV29-1 with TRBJ1-3; no clear D gene. The CDR3 is 13 amino acids. Trimming shortened V by 2 bases and J by 2 bases, and 7 bases separated the two germline ends. Germline assignment: CDR1 SQVTM and CDR2 ANQGSEA. Written as DNA, the CDR3 is TGCAGCGTTGAATCGGGGACTGGAAACACCATATATTTT. Its translation is CSVESGTGNTIYF. Complete variable domain (other parts from reference TRBV29-1 and TRBJ1-3): SAVISQKPSRDICQRGTSLTIQCQVDSQVTMMFWYRQQPGQSLTLIATANQGSEATYESGFVIDKFPISRPNLTFSTLTVSNMSPEDSSIYLCSVESGTGNTIYFGEGSWLTVV.

This clonotype has more than one count but fewer than ten. The chain couples TRBV13 to TRBJ2-1, with D possibly TRBD1 on 5 matching bases. Germline CDR1 and CDR2: PRHDT and FYEKMQ (reference sequence). The CDR3 spans 13 residues. With 4 bases removed from V and 10 bases from J, the gap between germline ends came to 14 bases. The CDR3 DNA follows: TGTGCCAGCAGCTCACGGATGGGGCGCGAGCAGTTCTTC. It specifies CASSSRMGREQFF.

The genes are TRBV6-5 and TRBJ1-1, with unresolved D. The CDR3 is 13 amino acids. Trimming left V 3 bases short and J 4 bases short, with 9 bases between. Germline lookup yields CDR1 MNHEY and CDR2 SVGAGI. The DNA for the CDR3 is TGTGCCAGCAGTTATAAAGAGGGCACTGAAGCTTTCTTT. It is translated as CASSYKEGTEAFF.

This rearrangement joins TRBV7-6 to TRBJ2-3; no firm D call. Trimming pared 1 base from V and 6 bases from J, leaving 11 bases between. The germline CDR1 and CDR2 sequences are SGHVS and FNYEAQ. CDR3 size: 14 residues. CDR3 nucleotide sequence: TGTGCCAGCAGCTTAGTTTCGGGTACGGATACGCAGTATTTT. Its protein product is CASSLVSGTDTQYF.

This chain connects TRBV29-1 to TRBJ2-7, with a possible D match to TRBD2 (6 bases). Germline CDR1 reads SQVTM; CDR2 reads ANQGSEA. The CDR3 loop spans 12 amino acids. V lost 4 bases to trimming and J lost 0 bases, with 7 bases between them. Here the CDR3 reads CSVAGDSYEQYF. The CDR3 DNA sequence: TGCAGCGTTGCGGGGGACTCCTACGAGCAGTACTTC.

This rearrangement joins TRBV5-1 to TRBJ2-3; TRBD2 matches at 9 bases. J was trimmed by 0 bases and V by 3 bases; bases with no gene match: 5. Germline CDR1 SGHRS, CDR2 YFSETQ. CDR3 length: 16 amino acids. CDR3: CASSSLAGTSTDTQYF. CDR3 in DNA: TGCGCCAGCAGCTCCCTAGCGGGGACTAGCACAGATACGCAGTATTTT. Supplemented by reference TRBV5-1 and TRBJ2-3, the full variable domain reads KAGVTQTPRYLIKTRGQQVTLSCSPISGHRSVSWYQQTPGQGLQFLFEYFSETQRNKGNFPGRFSGRQFSNSRSEMNVSTLELGDSALYLCASSSLAGTSTDTQYFGPGTRLTVL.

This clonotype occurred a few times. The rearrangement uses TRBV4-1 and TRBJ1-6; 10 bases are a match to TRBD1. This CDR3 is built from 15 residues. V lost 3 bases and J lost 9; bases outside the gene matches: 5. The germline gives CDR1 MGHRA, CDR2 YSYEKL. CDR3 DNA: TGCGCCAGCAGCCAGGGGGGGACAGGGGTTTCACCCCTCCACTTT. It specifies CASSQGGTGVSPLHF.

Ten or more counts support this clonotype. The J gene is TRBJ1-6, the V gene TRBV5-1, with 7 nucleotides matching TRBD1. The ends lost 0 bases at V and 9 bases at J; junction bases unmatched: 3. The CDR3 runs to 14 residues. Per the germline V gene, CDR1 is SGHRS and CDR2 is YFSETQ. CDR3 region: CASSLGQGSSPLHF. DNA of the CDR3: TGCGCCAGCAGCTTGGGACAGGGAAGTTCACCCCTCCACTTT.

This clonotype was found a few times. The chain recombines TRBV12-5 with TRBJ2-7; 7 nucleotides match TRBD1. The V gene end was trimmed by 1 base and the J gene end by 6 bases; junction bases not matched to a gene: 6. CDR3 size: 14 residues. Germline loops: CDR1 LGHNT, CDR2 FRNRAP. The CDR3 region has the DNA TGTGCTAGTGGTTTGGAGACAGGGTCGGGCGAGCAGTACTTC. Translating it yields CASGLETGSGEQYF.

This sequence joins TRBV7-9 and TRBJ2-3; 8 bases align to TRBD2. The V gene's germline CDR1 is SEHNR and CDR2 FQNEAQ (reference sequence). The CDR3 loop spans 14 amino acids. Germline trimming cut 4 bases from V and 5 bases from J; bases unmatched to any gene: 5. CDR3 sequence (DNA): TGTGCCAGCAGCTACCCAGCGGGGGAAGATACGCAGTATTTT. This encodes CASSYPAGEDTQYF.

The rearrangement joins TRBV27 to TRBJ2-7, with 8 positions matching TRBD1. The CDR3 sequence is 14 residues long. The germline V gene has CDR1 MNHEY and CDR2 SMNVEV (reference sequence). Losses at the gene ends were 6 bases for V and 2 bases for J; bases not matched to a gene: 6. This CDR3 reads CASSLGTGAYEQYF. The CDR3 nucleotides are TGTGCCAGCAGCCTCGGGACAGGTGCCTACGAGCAGTACTTC.

The gene calls are TRBV9 and TRBJ2-7; D not resolved. The ends were cut back, 4 bases at V and 1 base at J, with 12 bases in the middle. The CDR3 covers 14 residues. Germline lookup yields CDR1 SGDLS and CDR2 YYNGEE. DNA of the CDR3: TGTGCCAGCAGCCCGGGCCGAGATTCCTACGAGCAGTACTTC. Translation: CASSPGRDSYEQYF.

V and J are TRBV6-1 and TRBJ1-4, with D tentatively TRBD1 (6 bases). Germline CDR1 reads MNHNS; CDR2 reads SASEGT. With 6 bases removed from V and 7 bases from J, the gap between germline ends came to 24 bases. This CDR3 has 17 amino acids. The CDR3 region has the DNA TGTGCCAGCAGGGGGGCCAAGTTGGCAGCAGACTCTGAAAAACTGTTTTTT. It encodes CASRGAKLAADSEKLFF.

This clonotype came up a few times. This rearrangement joins TRBV6-1 to TRBJ1-2; D not certain. The CDR3 is 13 amino acids. V dropped 2 bases and J dropped 8 bases, with 12 bases sitting between them. The germline V gene has CDR1 MNHNS and CDR2 SASEGT. The CDR3 region has the DNA TGTGCCAGCAGTGAACTCGGGGAAGGCGGCTACACCTTC. Its translation: CASSELGEGGYTF.

This rearrangement joins TRBV6-5 to TRBJ2-7; no clear D gene. Trimming took off 6 bases at V and 7 bases at J, with 16 bases between the two ends. Germline V gene lookup returns CDR1 MNHEY and CDR2 SVGAGI. The CDR3 is 13 amino acids. DNA of the CDR3: TGTGCCAGCAGCGAATACAGAAGTTCTGAGCAGTACGTC. Translated, it gives CASSEYRSSEQYV.

This clonotype appeared a few times. DNA for the CDR3: TGTGCGAGCGGCAGGGTTGGAGCCGAGCAGTACTTC. It translates to CASGRVGAEQYF. The chain recombines TRBV7-6 with TRBJ2-7; D tentatively reads TRBD1 or TRBD2 (5 bases each). Germline CDR1 and CDR2: SGHVS and FNYEAQ. The CDR3 covers 12 residues.

This clonotype was detected many times. The J gene is TRBJ1-2, the V gene TRBV9; D remains ambiguous. The length of the CDR3 is 12 residues. V was shortened by 3 bases and J by 3 bases, with 6 bases between the two germline ends. The V gene's germline CDR1 is SGDLS and CDR2 YYNGEE. The CDR3 protein is CASSASHYGYTF. CDR3 DNA sequence: TGTGCCAGCAGCGCCTCGCACTATGGCTACACCTTC.

This clonotype was counted a few times. J is TRBJ2-1 and V is TRBV11-2, with 10 bases identical to TRBD2. The germline gives CDR1 SGHAT, CDR2 FQNNGV. J was trimmed by 8 bases and V by 6 bases; bases with no gene match: 13. The length of the CDR3 is 16 residues. This chain's CDR3 is CASSQTWTSGSDEQFF. Written as DNA, the CDR3 is TGTGCCAGCAGTCAGACCTGGACTAGCGGCTCCGATGAGCAGTTCTTC.

This clonotype was picked up many times. This chain connects TRBV9 to TRBJ2-2; D might be TRBD2 (5 bases). The germline V gene encodes CDR1 SGDLS and CDR2 YYNGEE. CDR3 length: 15 residues. V lost 0 bases to trimming and J lost 2 bases, with 8 bases between them. The CDR3, as DNA: TGTGCCAGCAGCGTAGAGACTATCAACACCGGGGAGCTGTTTTTT. Its translation: CASSVETINTGELFF.

The genes are TRBV27 and TRBJ2-3, with a possible D match to TRBD2 (6 bases). The germline V gene encodes CDR1 MNHEY and CDR2 SMNVEV (reference sequence). The V and J ends lost 1 base and 1 base respectively, with 9 bases between them. The CDR3 contains 15 residues. CDR3 DNA: TGTGCCAGCAGTTTATGGGGCGGGGGCACAGATACGCAGTATTTT. Amino acids: CASSLWGGGTDTQYF.

This CDR3 reads CASSYSNRLAGYNEQFF. For the CDR3, the DNA is TGTGCCAGCAGTTACTCTAACAGACTAGCGGGGTACAATGAGCAGTTCTTC. The gene calls are TRBV6-6 and TRBJ2-1, with 11 nucleotides matching TRBD2. The trim removed 0 bases at V and 4 bases at J, leaving 5 bases unmatched. In germline, CDR1 is MNHNY, CDR2 SVGAGI (reference sequence). CDR3 length equals 17 residues.